The entry below describes one T cell receptor beta chain. The data originate from a study of blood T cell repertoires in COVID-19. The repertoire was sequenced with immunoSEQ multiplex PCR; TCRdb's copy has only in-frame clones and lacks some. The table records 150,000 to 200,000 clones, over 70% of them present only once. This CDR3 contains 18 residues. CDR1 and CDR2 (germline): SGHAT, FQNNGV. Trimming cost V 5 bases and J 7 bases; bases outside gene matches: 20. The origin of this receptor is a woman aged 40 to 55 with COVID-19, enrolled during active disease. The sequenced material came from peripheral blood. The rearrangement uses TRBV11-2 and TRBJ2-5; TRBD2 agrees at 9 bases. The CDR3 bases are TGTGCCAGCAGCCCCCGGGGTAGCGGGAGAACGTGGGGAGGGACCCAGTACTTC. Translating gives CASSPRGSGRTWGGTQYF.